Shown below are 4 T cell receptor beta chains from a single sample sequenced in a study of blood T cell repertoires in COVID-19 (TCRdb year 2020). Preparation of the library involved the immunoSEQ multiplex PCR assay. The table comes from immuneACCESS by way of TCRdb, which keeps in-frame sequences with V and J called. Part of the clones is missing from these tables; in studies checked, under half for an unresolved V gene and the rest for unknown reasons. This sample has tens of thousands of clones in its table, and about 89% of those were observed once. The ten biggest clones cover 4.5% to 6% of the sample. Source material: peripheral blood. The receptor set was obtained from a man aged 50 or older with active or convalescent COVID-19.

The CDR3 sequence is CASKRDRGDTGELFF. DNA for the CDR3: TGTGCCAGCAAACGGGACAGGGGAGATACCGGGGAGCTGTTTTTT. The chain has TRBV2 and TRBJ2-2; 10 nucleotides match TRBD1. The V gene's germline CDR1 is SNHLY and CDR2 FYNNEI. CDR3 size: 15 residues. Trimming at V came to 7 bases and at J to 5 bases, leaving 7 bases not matched to a gene.

Written as DNA, the CDR3 is TGTGCCAGCAACCCTGGGACTTTCACAGATACGCAGTATTTT. It yields the protein CASNPGTFTDTQYF. The V gene is TRBV5-6, the J gene TRBJ2-3; TRBD2 is a possible D gene (6 bases). CDR1 and CDR2 from the germline V gene are SGHDT and YYEEEE. CDR3 length: 14 amino acids. The V end was cut by 6 bases, the J end by 2 bases, with 13 bases between.

This clone showed up just a few times. J is TRBJ2-5 and V is TRBV5-1; perhaps TRBD2 as D (6 bases). The germline V and J ends were trimmed by 1 base and 1 base, with 11 bases remaining between them. The CDR3 sequence is 15 residues long. Germline loops: CDR1 SGHRS, CDR2 YFSETQ. CDR3 loop: CASSLLRGPQETQYF. Here the CDR3 DNA reads TGCGCCAGCAGCTTGTTGCGGGGACCCCAAGAGACCCAGTACTTC.

The chain uses TRBV7-2 and TRBJ2-7; maybe TRBD1 (5 bases). V shed 1 base and J shed 1 base, with 11 bases lying between them. Germline V gene data show CDR1 as SGHTA and CDR2 as FQGNSA. There are 15 residues in the CDR3. The CDR3 protein is CASSLDQGDSYEQYF. The CDR3 nucleotides are TGTGCCAGCAGCTTAGATCAAGGGGATTCCTACGAGCAGTACTTC.